One sample yielded the 21 T cell receptor beta chains listed below, sequenced in a study of blood T cells in healthy people across ages (dated by TCRdb to the mid-2010s). Library preparation was by 5' RACE. Sequenced using an Illumina HiSeq 2500. The second PCR ran for about 7 to 11 cycles and used a J-beta primer mix along with a sample-barcoded 5' primer. TCRdb reanalyzed the raw reads on its own, using fastp at Q25 for trimming and MiXCR for clone calling, and kept in-frame beta chains. Entries that share a CDR3 protein sequence are merged under the most common genes and DNA. The sample table contains 250,000 to 300,000 distinct CDR3 sequences; only one count was recorded for 25% to 30% of them. Approximately 28% of the sample is held by the ten biggest clonotypes. Input material: blood. These receptors came from a woman aged 70-85 years in good health.

This chain joins TRBV28 and TRBJ2-1; tentatively, D is TRBD1 (5 bases). CDR1 is MDHEN and CDR2 is SYDVKM in the germline V gene. Trimming shortened V by 4 bases and J by 8 bases, and 9 bases separated the two germline ends. The CDR3 extends over 12 amino acids. This CDR3 is CASSSTVYEQFF. The CDR3 DNA sequence: TGTGCCAGCAGTTCGACAGTTTATGAGCAGTTCTTC.

The table lists this clonotype with a count of one. The chain joins TRBV18 to TRBJ2-2; tentatively, D is TRBD2 (6 bases). The germline V gene encodes CDR1 KGHSH and CDR2 LQKENI. Between the trimmed V and J ends, which lost 2 bases and 7 bases, there was a span of 17 bases. CDR3 size: 16 residues. The CDR3 loop reads CASSPSGQAGGGELFF. The CDR3 coding sequence is TGTGCCAGCTCACCAAGCGGGCAGGCCGGAGGCGGGGAGCTGTTTTTT.

This clonotype has a handful of counts. This sequence joins TRBV5-4 and TRBJ1-1; unclear D gene. The ends were cut back, 5 bases at V and 5 bases at J, with 19 bases in the middle. Germline CDR1 and CDR2: SGHNT and YYREEE (reference sequence). This CDR3 is built from 15 residues. The CDR3 DNA reads as TGTGCCAGCAGTACTAATGACGGGAGATGGACTGAAGCTTTCTTT. It specifies CASSTNDGRWTEAFF.

This clonotype occurred a few times. The V gene is TRBV9, the J gene TRBJ2-7; tentatively, D is TRBD1 (5 bases). The CDR3 runs to 16 residues. Germline values: CDR1 SGDLS, CDR2 YYNGEE. V lost 4 bases and J lost 9, with 26 bases in between. The CDR3 bases are TGTGCCAGCAGCCCCCCGAAAGGGCAGGGTTTCACCGGGCAGTACTTC. As protein: CASSPPKGQGFTGQYF.

This clonotype was seen a handful of times. J is TRBJ2-5 and V is TRBV2, with 8 bases matching TRBD1. The DNA end is more similar to TRBJ2-7, so the J call may be wrong. There are 14 residues in the CDR3. Germline CDR1 SNHLY, CDR2 FYNNEI. The CDR3 DNA reads TGTGCCAGCAGTAGGGGACAGGAGCCCTACGAGCAGTACTTC. Its protein is CASSRGQEPYEQYF.

The chain couples TRBV4-1 to TRBJ2-5, with 7 bases matching TRBD2. The ends lost 6 bases at V and 2 bases at J; junction bases unmatched: 15. Germline assignment: CDR1 MGHRA and CDR2 YSYEKL. This CDR3 has 17 residues. The CDR3: CASSQYWASGAQETQYF. The CDR3 bases are TGCGCCAGCAGTCAATACTGGGCTAGCGGAGCTCAAGAGACCCAGTACTTC.

This clonotype was counted between two and nine times. The chain joins TRBV18 to TRBJ2-7, with TRBD1 identical over 8 bases. After removal of 3 bases from V and 1 base from J, the junction contained 5 bases not matched to a gene. This CDR3 spans 15 amino acids. Per the germline V gene, CDR1 is KGHSH and CDR2 is LQKENI. CDR3 loop: CASSPPRQGSYEQYF. The CDR3 DNA reads TGTGCCAGCTCACCCCCGAGACAGGGGTCCTACGAGCAGTACTTC.

The V gene is TRBV4-2, the J gene TRBJ1-4; D is unclear. V was clipped by 1 base and J by 6 bases, with 12 bases between them. Per the germline V gene, CDR1 is LGHNA and CDR2 is YNFKEQ. The CDR3 is made up of 15 amino acids. The CDR3: CASSQGAVGDEKLFF. The CDR3 DNA sequence: TGTGCCAGCAGCCAAGGGGCCGTGGGCGATGAAAAACTGTTTTTT.

This clonotype showed up just a few times. The chain carries TRBV4-3 and TRBJ2-2; a weak D match, TRBD1 (5 bases). The V gene lost 3 bases and the J gene lost 7 bases, with 15 bases spanning the gap. Germline V CDR1 and CDR2: LGHNA, YSLEER. This CDR3 contains 15 residues. The chain's CDR3 is CASSQLTAGGGELFF. Here the CDR3 DNA reads TGCGCCAGCAGCCAGTTGACAGCAGGTGGCGGGGAGCTGTTTTTT.

This chain links TRBV7-9 with TRBJ1-5; 7 bases are shared with TRBD1. Germline V gene data show CDR1 as SEHNR and CDR2 as FQNEAQ (reference sequence). The CDR3 extends over 15 amino acids. The ends lost 1 base at V and 5 bases at J; junction bases unmatched: 5. CDR3: CASSLEGGPYQPQHF. DNA of the CDR3: TGTGCCAGCAGCTTAGAAGGGGGCCCGTATCAGCCCCAGCATTTT.

The rearrangement links TRBV27 to TRBJ2-2; D is unresolved. The CDR3 has 14 residues. The germline V and J ends were trimmed by 5 bases and 0 bases, with 7 bases remaining between them. Per the germline V gene, CDR1 is MNHEY and CDR2 is SMNVEV (reference sequence). The CDR3 spells CASSKYANTGELFF. In DNA form, the CDR3 reads TGTGCCAGCAGTAAGTACGCGAACACCGGGGAGCTGTTTTTT.

The table lists this clonotype with many counts. The chain couples TRBV20-1 to TRBJ2-1; weak D call: TRBD2 (6 bases). The CDR3 has 11 amino acids. The V gene lost 3 bases and the J gene lost 13 bases, with 13 bases spanning the gap. Germline assignment: CDR1 DFQATT and CDR2 SNEGSKA (reference sequence). CDR3 sequence reads: CSASPGRDQFF. As DNA, the CDR3 is TGCAGTGCTAGTCCCGGGAGAGACCAGTTCTTC.

This clonotype appeared a few times. The chain is built from TRBV14 and TRBJ2-3, with unresolved D. Germline V gives CDR1 SGHDN, CDR2 FVKESK. CDR3 length: 17 residues. The V and J ends lost 1 base and 6 bases respectively, with 20 bases between them. CDR3 nucleotides: TGTGCCAGCAGCCAAGTCGCGCCTACTCACAACGGGGATACGCAGTATTTT. Translating it yields CASSQVAPTHNGDTQYF.

This rearrangement joins TRBV18 to TRBJ2-1, with D possibly TRBD2 on 6 matching bases. Matching the DNA end better, TRBJ2-7 makes the J call doubtful. Germline-derived CDR1 and CDR2 are KGHSH and LQKENI. The CDR3 has 15 amino acids. This chain's CDR3 is CASSPAGLLSYEQYF. In nucleotides, the CDR3 is TGTGCCAGCTCACCAGCGGGGCTTTTGAGCTACGAGCAGTACTTC.

The J gene is TRBJ2-5, the V gene TRBV20-1; unclear D gene. Trimming shortened V by 0 bases and J by 4 bases, and 15 bases separated the two germline ends. Germline CDR1 DFQATT, CDR2 SNEGSKA (reference sequence). The CDR3 extends over 15 amino acids. The CDR3 region has the DNA TGCAGTGCTAGAGAGAGTGGGTTCGAAATAGAGACCCAGTACTTC. Protein sequence: CSARESGFEIETQYF.

This chain links TRBV9 with TRBJ1-3; D gene uncertain. The CDR3 contains 15 residues. V shed 4 bases and J shed 0 bases, with 11 bases lying between them. Germline V lookup: CDR1 SGDLS, CDR2 YYNGEE. CDR3 DNA: TGTGCCAGCAGCACCAGACCCACCTCTGGAAACACCATATATTTT. Its translation is CASSTRPTSGNTIYF.

The J gene is TRBJ2-1, the V gene TRBV9; D uncertain. Germline V lookup: CDR1 SGDLS, CDR2 YYNGEE. The CDR3 length is 15 residues. V was shortened by 0 bases and J by 0 bases, with 7 bases between the two germline ends. This CDR3 is CASSVELSSYNEQFF. Here the CDR3 DNA reads TGTGCCAGCAGCGTAGAGCTGAGCTCCTACAATGAGCAGTTCTTC.

This chain links TRBV7-2 with TRBJ2-5; TRBD1 matches 9 bases. The germline gives CDR1 SGHTA, CDR2 FQGNSA. The V gene end was trimmed by 1 base and the J gene end by 6 bases; junction bases not matched to a gene: 3. This CDR3 has 14 residues. As DNA, the CDR3 is TGTGCCAGCAGCTTAGAAGGACAGGGGAAGACCCAGTACTTC. Its translation is CASSLEGQGKTQYF.

This clonotype was counted a few times. This sequence joins TRBV10-3 and TRBJ1-2; D gene unclear. V lost 8 bases and J lost 8, with 18 bases in between. Per germline, CDR1 ENHRY and CDR2 SYGVKD. The CDR3 loop spans 13 amino acids. CDR3 bases: TGTGCCATCGGTTCTGGCACCCCTCTGGGCTACACCTTC. This sequence encodes CAIGSGTPLGYTF.

The chain couples TRBV10-1 to TRBJ2-7; 9 positions match TRBD2. The J call may be mistaken, given a closer DNA end match to TRBJ2-1. This CDR3 spans 15 amino acids. Germline V gene lookup returns CDR1 WNHNN and CDR2 SYGVQD (reference sequence). The chain's CDR3 is CASSGAGSGSNEQFF. The DNA for the CDR3 is TGCGCCAGCAGTGGAGCAGGTAGCGGGAGTAATGAGCAGTTCTTC.

The rearrangement links TRBV6-6 to TRBJ2-1; no firm D call. This CDR3 has 15 residues. Germline V CDR1 and CDR2: MNHNY, SVGAGI (reference sequence). Trimming shortened V by 2 bases and J by 0 bases, and 8 bases separated the two germline ends. This chain's CDR3 is CASSYVKSSYNEQFF. CDR3 DNA: TGTGCCAGCAGTTACGTTAAGAGCTCCTACAATGAGCAGTTCTTC.